This TCR beta chain was found in a study of blood T cells in healthy people across ages. Whole-study findings and limits: Among long-lived donors, naive CD4+ cells were more numerous and diversity higher than in aged donors.

Points on this clonotype: Its cognate antigen is unknown.

Through a sample-barcoded 5' primer and a J-beta primer mix, a second PCR was run for 7 to 11 cycles. TCRdb ran MiXCR on the 5' RACE reads and lists one entry per CDR3 protein. The sample holds over a million distinct CDR3 sequences, 42% seen once. This CDR3 spans 14 amino acids. V lost 7 bases and J 6 bases, leaving 18 bases between the germline ends. Germline V CDR1 and CDR2: MNHEY, SVGAGI. The V and J genes are TRBV6-5 and TRBJ1-2; a possible D gene is TRBD1 (6 bases). This TCR came from a woman aged 18 to 35 in good health. Sequencing was done on a sample of blood. The CDR3 region is CASTRTGGINGYTF. CDR3 bases: TGTGCCAGCACCAGGACGGGGGGCATAAATGGCTACACCTTC.